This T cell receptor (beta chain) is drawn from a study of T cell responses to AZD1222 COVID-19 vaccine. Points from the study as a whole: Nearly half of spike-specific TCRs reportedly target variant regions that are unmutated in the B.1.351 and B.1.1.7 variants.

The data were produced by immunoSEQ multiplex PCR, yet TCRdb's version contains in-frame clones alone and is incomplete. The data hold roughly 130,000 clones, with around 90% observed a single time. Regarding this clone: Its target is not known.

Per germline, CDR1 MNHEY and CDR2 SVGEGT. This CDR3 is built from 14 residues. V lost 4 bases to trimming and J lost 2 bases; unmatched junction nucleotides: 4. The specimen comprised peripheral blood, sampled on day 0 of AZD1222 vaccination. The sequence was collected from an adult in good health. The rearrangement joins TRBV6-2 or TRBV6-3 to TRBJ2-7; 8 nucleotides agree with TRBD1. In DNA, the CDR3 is TGTGCCAGCAGTTGGACAGGGCCCACCTACGAGCAGTACTTC. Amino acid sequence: CASSWTGPTYEQYF.